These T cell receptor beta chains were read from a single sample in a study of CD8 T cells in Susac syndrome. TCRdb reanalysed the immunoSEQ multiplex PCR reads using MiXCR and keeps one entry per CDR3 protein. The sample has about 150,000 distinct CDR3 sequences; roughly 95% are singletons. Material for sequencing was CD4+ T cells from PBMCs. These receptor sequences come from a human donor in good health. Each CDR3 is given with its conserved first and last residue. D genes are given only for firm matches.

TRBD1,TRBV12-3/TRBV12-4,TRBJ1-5,TGTGCCAGCAGTTGGGGACAGGGGAACGCCCAGCATTTT,CASSWGQGNAQHF
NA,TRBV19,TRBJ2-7,TGTGCCAGTAGCCTCCTGTGGAAGCCCATGAACGAGCAGTACTTC,CASSLLWKPMNEQYF
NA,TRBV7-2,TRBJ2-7,TGTGCCAGCAGCTTAGGAGTTTTGCCCTACGAGCAGTACTTC,CASSLGVLPYEQYF
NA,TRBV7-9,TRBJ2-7,TGTGCCAGCAGCTTAATTAGCGGAACCTACGAGCAGTACTTC,CASSLISGTYEQYF
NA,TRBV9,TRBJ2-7,TGTGCCAGCAGCGTAGCAGGGCCGGGTGAGCAGTACTTC,CASSVAGPGEQYF
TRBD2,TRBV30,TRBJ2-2,TGTGCCTGCACAACCGGGGGGGCGGTCACCGGGGAGCTGTTTTTT,CACTTGGAVTGELFF
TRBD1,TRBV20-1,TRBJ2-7,TGCAGTGCTGCGACAGGGGGCATCTACGAGCAGTACTTC,CSAATGGIYEQYF
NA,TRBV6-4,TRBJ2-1,TGTGCCAGCAGCCGGGGACTGGAATTTGGTGAGCAGTTCTTC,CASSRGLEFGEQFF
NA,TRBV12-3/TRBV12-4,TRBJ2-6,TGTGCCAGCAGTCCACCCCGAAGGACCGTGGCTGGGGCCAACGTCCTGACTTTC,CASSPPRRTVAGANVLTF
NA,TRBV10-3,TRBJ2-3,TGTGCCACCGTGGGGAACGCAGATACGCAGTATTTT,CATVGNADTQYF
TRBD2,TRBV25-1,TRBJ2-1,TGTGCCAGCGCACAGCGGGGTGGCCATGAGCAGTTCTTC,CASAQRGGHEQFF
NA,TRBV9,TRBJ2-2,TGTGCCAGCAGCGTAGTAGGCATCACCGGGGAGCTGTTTTTT,CASSVVGITGELFF
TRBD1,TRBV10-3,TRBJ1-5,TGTGCCATCAGCCGGACAGGGGGCAATCAGCCCCAGCATTTT,CAISRTGGNQPQHF